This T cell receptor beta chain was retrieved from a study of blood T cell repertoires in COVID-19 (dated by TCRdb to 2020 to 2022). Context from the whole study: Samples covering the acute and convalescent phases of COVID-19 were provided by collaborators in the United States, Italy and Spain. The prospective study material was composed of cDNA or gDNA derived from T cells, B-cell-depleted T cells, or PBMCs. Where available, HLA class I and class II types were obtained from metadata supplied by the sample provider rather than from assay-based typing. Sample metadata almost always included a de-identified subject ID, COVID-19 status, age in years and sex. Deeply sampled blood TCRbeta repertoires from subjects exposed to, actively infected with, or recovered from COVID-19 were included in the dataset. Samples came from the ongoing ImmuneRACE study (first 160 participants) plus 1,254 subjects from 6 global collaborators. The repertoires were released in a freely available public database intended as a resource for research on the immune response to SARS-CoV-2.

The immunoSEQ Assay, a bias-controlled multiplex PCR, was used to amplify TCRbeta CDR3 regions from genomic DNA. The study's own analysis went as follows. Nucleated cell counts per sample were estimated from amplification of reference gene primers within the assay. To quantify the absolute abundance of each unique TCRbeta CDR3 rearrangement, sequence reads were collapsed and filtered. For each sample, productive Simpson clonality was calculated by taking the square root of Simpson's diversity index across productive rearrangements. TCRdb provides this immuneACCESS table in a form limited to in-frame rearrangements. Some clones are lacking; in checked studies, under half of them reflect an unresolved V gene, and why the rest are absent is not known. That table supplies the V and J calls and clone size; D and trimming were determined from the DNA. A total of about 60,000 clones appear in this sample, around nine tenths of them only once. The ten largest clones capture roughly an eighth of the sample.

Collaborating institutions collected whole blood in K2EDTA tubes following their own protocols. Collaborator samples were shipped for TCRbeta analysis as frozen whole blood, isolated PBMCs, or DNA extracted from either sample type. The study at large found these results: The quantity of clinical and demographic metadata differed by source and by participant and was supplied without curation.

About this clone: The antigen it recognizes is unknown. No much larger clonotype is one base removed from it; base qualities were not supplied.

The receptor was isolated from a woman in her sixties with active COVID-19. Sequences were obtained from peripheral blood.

The sequence in DNA is TGTGCCAGCAGCACGACAGCACCCCCTGAAAGGATGTTCTTT. It specifies CASSTTAPPERMFF. Recombination connected TRBV2 to TRBJ1-1; tentative D gene TRBD1, with 5 bases matching. V drops 6 bases and J drops 14 bases, leaving 25 bases in between. The germline V gene specifies SNHLY as CDR1 and FYNNEI as CDR2. From cysteine to phenylalanine, the CDR3 is 14 amino acids long. The only DNA kept is the CDR3, 42 bases in frame from the first base.